This is a list of T cell receptor beta chains from one sample in a study of T cell changes during pregnancy in multiple sclerosis. Clones were read by immunoSEQ multiplex PCR, and TCRdb kept only the in-frame ones, dropping some. This table has around 35,000 clones, 85% to 95% appearing once. The sample taken for sequencing was PBMCs (not recorded whether the cells were cultured). Receptors originate from a female donor with multiple sclerosis, enrolled in a pregnancy study. Both conserved end residues are part of each CDR3. The order of the fields is V gene, D gene, clone size, J gene, CDR3 DNA, CDR3 protein. D genes are given only for firm matches. Some rows mark clone size as missing; the rest say once, few, many or name a class of expanded clone.

TRBV28	.	.	TRBJ1-5	TGTGCCAGCATATTTCAGGGGAGTCAGCCCCAGCATTTT	CASIFQGSQPQHF
TRBV18	TRBD2	.	TRBJ2-7	TGTGCCAGCTCACGATTAACGGCGGGAGGTTCCTACGAGCAGTACTTC	CASSRLTAGGSYEQYF
TRBV6-1	.	.	TRBJ2-5	TGTGCCAGCAGTAAACAGGGCCAAGAGACCCAGTACTTC	CASSKQGQETQYF
TRBV4-1	.	once	TRBJ1-1	TGCGCCAGCAGCAGAGCGGCCGAACTGAACACTGAAGCTTTCTTT	CASSRAAELNTEAFF
TRBV30	.	once	TRBJ2-7	TGTGCCTGGGGGGACATACCCTACGAGCAGTACTTC	CAWGDIPYEQYF
TRBV30	TRBD2	once	TRBJ2-1	TGTGCCTGGAGCCAGAGTCGGGGACTAGCCGACAATGAGCAGTTCTTC	CAWSQSRGLADNEQFF
TRBV30	TRBD2	.	TRBJ2-1	TGTGCCTGGAGTGTACGGCTAGCGGGGACCAATGAGCAGTTCTTC	CAWSVRLAGTNEQFF
TRBV27	TRBD1	.	TRBJ2-1	TGTGCCATTCGGTCGACAGGGTCCTACAATGAGCAGTTCTTC	CAIRSTGSYNEQFF
TRBV6-6	.	.	TRBJ2-3	TGTGCCAGCAGTTACGTGTCCTTGGGCACAGATACGCAGTATTTT	CASSYVSLGTDTQYF
TRBV11-2	TRBD1	.	TRBJ2-2	TGTGCCAGCAGCCGGAGACAGGGGAGGTACACCGGGGAGCTGTTTTTT	CASSRRQGRYTGELFF
TRBV6-1	.	.	TRBJ1-1	TGTGCCAGCAGTGAATCCAGGAACACTGAAGCTTTCTTT	CASSESRNTEAFF
TRBV30	TRBD2	.	TRBJ2-1	TGTGCCTGGAGTGGGCTAGCGGTTGAGCAGTTCTTC	CAWSGLAVEQFF
TRBV5-4	.	.	TRBJ2-7	TGTGCCAGCAGTCTAGGCGGACCTACGTACTTC	CASSLGGPTYF
TRBV9	.	.	TRBJ2-5	TGTGCCAGCAGCGTAGGTCCCGGGCAAGAGACCCAGTACTTC	CASSVGPGQETQYF
TRBV28	TRBD1	.	TRBJ1-3	TGTGCCAGCAGTCAAACAGGGGTTGCTTCTGGAAACACCATATATTTT	CASSQTGVASGNTIYF
TRBV19	.	.	TRBJ2-7	TGTGCCAGTAGTTACCAAGGTTCCTACGAGCAGTACTTC	CASSYQGSYEQYF
TRBV28	.	.	TRBJ1-3	TGTGCCAGCAGTAGGTACTCTGGAAACACCATATATTTT	CASSRYSGNTIYF
TRBV6-1	TRBD1	.	TRBJ1-3	TGTGCCAGCAGGATTACAGGGGGATACGGAAACACCATATATTTT	CASRITGGYGNTIYF
TRBV9	TRBD1	.	TRBJ2-5	TGTGCCAGCAGCCCGTGGACAGGGGGCGAGGAGACCCAGTACTTC	CASSPWTGGEETQYF
TRBV30	TRBD2	.	TRBJ2-3	TGTGCCTGGAGTGTAGGTCTAGCGGACACAGATACGCAGTATTTT	CAWSVGLADTDTQYF
TRBV2	.	.	TRBJ1-5	TGTGCCAGCAGTGAAGGTTGGGCAGGGAGCAATCAGCCCCAGCATTTT	CASSEGWAGSNQPQHF
TRBV5-6	TRBD1	.	TRBJ1-5	TGTGCCAGCAGCTTGTTCGGACAGGGAAGAAATCAGCCCCAGCATTTT	CASSLFGQGRNQPQHF